Listed below are T cell receptor beta chains from one sample, sequenced in a study of CD8 T cells in Susac syndrome. MiXCR was run by TCRdb on the immunoSEQ multiplex PCR reads, yielding one entry per CDR3 protein. The sample contains 130,000 to 150,000 distinct CDR3 sequences, roughly 95% of which appear only once. The sample comprised CD4+ T cells from PBMCs. All receptors come from a human donor in good health. Each CDR3 is given with its conserved first and last residue. Each record gives: CDR3 length, J gene, D gene, V gene, clone size, CDR3 DNA, CDR3 protein. A D gene is named only where the DNA matches it firmly. Clone size is shown for a subset of rows, as once, few, many or a class of expanded clone.

>13|TRBJ1-1|.|TRBV30|.
TGTGCCTGGAGTCGACAGGAAGGGACTGAAGCTTTCTTT
CAWSRQEGTEAFF
>17|TRBJ2-7|TRBD2|TRBV19|.
TGTGCCAGTAGTACCCGGGACAGGGGACTAGCGGGGGAGGAGCAGTACTTC
CASSTRDRGLAGEEQYF
>15|TRBJ2-7|TRBD1|TRBV12-3/TRBV12-4|once
TGTGCCAGCAGTTTAGCGGGACAGGATCCCTACGAGCAGTACTTC
CASSLAGQDPYEQYF
>16|TRBJ1-1|TRBD1|TRBV18|.
TGTGCCAGCTCACGGGACAGGGGTCTGCTGAACACTGAAGCTTTCTTT
CASSRDRGLLNTEAFF
>18|TRBJ2-2|TRBD2|TRBV11-2|.
TGTGCCAGCAGGCCGGGACTAGCGGGAGGGCGGGGCACCGGGGAGCTGTTTTTT
CASRPGLAGGRGTGELFF
>14|TRBJ1-2|.|TRBV30|.
TGTGCCTGGAGTGTACAGCAGGGAATCGCGGCAGTAACCTTC
CAWSVQQGIAAVTF
>14|TRBJ2-7|TRBD1|TRBV2|.
TGTGCCAGTACTCGACAGGGGGTCTCCTACGAGCAGTACTTC
CASTRQGVSYEQYF
>12|TRBJ1-1|.|TRBV3-1|.
TGTGCCAGCAGCCATCGCGGTACTGAAGCTTTCTTT
CASSHRGTEAFF
>14|TRBJ1-1|TRBD1|TRBV11-2|.
TGTGCCAGCAGCGCCCACAGGGGGCACACTGAAGCTTTCTTT
CASSAHRGHTEAFF
>15|TRBJ2-1|TRBD2|TRBV6-5|.
TGTGCCAGCAGTTATCTAGCGGGAGCGGTCAATGAGCAGTTCTTC
CASSYLAGAVNEQFF
>14|TRBJ2-1|TRBD2|TRBV14|.
TGTGCCAGCAGCCAAGTCGGAGCGGGAGAGAAGCAGTTCTTC
CASSQVGAGEKQFF
>15|TRBJ2-7|TRBD2|TRBV30|.
TGTGCCTGGAGTCCGGGACTAGCGGGAAAAAACGAGCAGTACTTC
CAWSPGLAGKNEQYF
>15|TRBJ2-5|TRBD1|TRBV4-1|once
TGCGCCAGCAGCCAAGTCAACAGGGGAAAAGAGACCCAGTACTTC
CASSQVNRGKETQYF
>13|TRBJ1-5|.|TRBV3-1|.
TGTGCCAGCAGCCAACTTGGGGCTCAGCCCCAGCATTTT
CASSQLGAQPQHF
>13|TRBJ2-2|.|TRBV30|.
TGTGCCTGGAGTGCTTTAAACACCGGGGAGCTGTTTTTT
CAWSALNTGELFF
>14|TRBJ2-3|.|TRBV6-4|.
TGTGCCAGCAGTGTAGGGGTCCAAGGGGGTACGCAGTATTTT
CASSVGVQGGTQYF
>14|TRBJ2-1|TRBD1|TRBV5-1|.
TGCGCCAGCAGCTTGGGGACAGGATTAAATGAGCAGTTCTTC
CASSLGTGLNEQFF
>15|TRBJ2-3|TRBD2|TRBV5-1|.
TGCGCCAGCAGCGACGGGACTAGCGGCCAGGGTACGCAGTATTTT
CASSDGTSGQGTQYF
>11|TRBJ2-5|.|TRBV19|.
TGTGCCAGTACCCAGGGAGAGACCCAGTACTTC
CASTQGETQYF
>14|TRBJ1-3|.|TRBV2|.
TGTGCCAGCAGCTCCCGAGGAAGGGGAAACACCATATATTTT
CASSSRGRGNTIYF
>15|TRBJ1-1|.|TRBV2|.
TGTGCCAGCAGTGAGCAAACGACAGCGAACACTGAAGCTTTCTTT
CASSEQTTANTEAFF
>15|TRBJ2-5|TRBD2|TRBV5-4|once
TGTGCCAGCAGCTTGGCCGGGACTACTCAAGAGACCCAGTACTTC
CASSLAGTTQETQYF
>12|TRBJ2-7|TRBD2|TRBV10-3|.
TGTGCCATCACAAGCGGGAGCTACGAGCAGTACTTC
CAITSGSYEQYF
>18|TRBJ2-7|TRBD2|TRBV28|.
TGTGCCAGCAGTTTAAGTTGGAATCTAGCGGGAGAAATAGAAGAGCAGTACTTC
CASSLSWNLAGEIEEQYF
>13|TRBJ1-2|.|TRBV7-3|.
TGTGCCAGCAGCCCCGCTGGGGCTAATGGCTACACCTTC
CASSPAGANGYTF
>15|TRBJ2-1|TRBD2|TRBV6-2/TRBV6-3|.
TGTGCCAGCACCCTCGAACTAGCGGCCTACAATGAGCAGTTCTTC
CASTLELAAYNEQFF
>14|TRBJ2-1|.|TRBV2|.
TGTGCCAGCCTGCCGATCAGTCCAAGGCTTGAGCAGTTCTTC
CASLPISPRLEQFF
>14|TRBJ2-7|.|TRBV2|.
TGTGCCAGCAGTGGTCCAACCCTCGCCTACGAGCAGTACTTC
CASSGPTLAYEQYF
>13|TRBJ2-3|.|TRBV7-9|.
TGTGCCAGCAGCACCTGGGACACAGATACGCAGTATTTT
CASSTWDTDTQYF
>21|TRBJ2-6|TRBD1|TRBV25-1|once
TGTGCCAGCAGTGACCCGGAAGGAGGGACAGGGGATAAAGCTGGGGCCAACGTCCTGACTTTC
CASSDPEGGTGDKAGANVLTF
>15|TRBJ1-1|.|TRBV3-1|.
TGTGCCAGCAGCCAAACTACCCAGGCGAACACTGAAGCTTTCTTT
CASSQTTQANTEAFF
>12|TRBJ2-1|.|TRBV29-1|.
TGCAGCGTCAACCCACAGTACAATGAGCAGTTCTTC
CSVNPQYNEQFF
>12|TRBJ2-5|.|TRBV14|.
TGTGCCAGCAGCCAAAACAGGCAGACCCAGTACTTC
CASSQNRQTQYF
>12|TRBJ2-1|TRBD2|TRBV19|.
TGTGCCAGCTCCCTAGCGGGGTCCGAGCAGTTCTTC
CASSLAGSEQFF
>14|TRBJ2-7|TRBD2|TRBV10-3|.
TGTGCCATCAGTGAGCTAGCGGGAACCTACGAGCAGTACTTC
CAISELAGTYEQYF
>21|TRBJ2-1|.|TRBV23-1|.
TGCGCCAGCAGTCACCCCTCTGGACGAGTTCGGCACGGGGAATTATTAAATGAGCAGTTCTTC
CASSHPSGRVRHGELLNEQFF
>13|TRBJ2-2|.|TRBV19|.
TGTGCCAGTACCCCCGTAATTGCAGGGGAGCTGTTTTTT
CASTPVIAGELFF
>15|TRBJ1-2|.|TRBV18|.
TGTGCCAGCTCAGGACAGACTAATCCAAACTATGGCTACACCTTC
CASSGQTNPNYGYTF
>13|TRBJ2-2|.|TRBV29-1|.
TGCAGCGGGGGGGAAGCAAACACCGGGGAGCTGTTTTTT
CSGGEANTGELFF
>15|TRBJ1-2|TRBD1|TRBV4-2|.
TGTGCCAGCAGCCAAGATTACCGGGACAGGGCCCGCTACACCTTC
CASSQDYRDRARYTF
>15|TRBJ1-4|.|TRBV5-1|.
TGCGCCAGCAGCTGGGACGGATCTCCCTCTGAAAAACTGTTTTTT
CASSWDGSPSEKLFF
>15|TRBJ2-7|TRBD2|TRBV12-3/TRBV12-4|once
TGTGCCAGCAGTTTACGGACTAGCGGGAAATACGAGCAGTACTTC
CASSLRTSGKYEQYF
>16|TRBJ2-7|.|TRBV12-5|.
TGTGCTAGCCGGGTTGGATGGAACAGGGTCCCCTACGAGCAGTACTTC
CASRVGWNRVPYEQYF
>14|TRBJ2-2|.|TRBV19|.
TGTGCCAGTAGTCCTTGGGGGTTCACCGGGGAGCTGTTTTTT
CASSPWGFTGELFF
>15|TRBJ2-3|.|TRBV6-2/TRBV6-3|.
TGTGCCAGCAGCCGCGACTCCCATAGGGGAGATACGCAGTATTTT
CASSRDSHRGDTQYF